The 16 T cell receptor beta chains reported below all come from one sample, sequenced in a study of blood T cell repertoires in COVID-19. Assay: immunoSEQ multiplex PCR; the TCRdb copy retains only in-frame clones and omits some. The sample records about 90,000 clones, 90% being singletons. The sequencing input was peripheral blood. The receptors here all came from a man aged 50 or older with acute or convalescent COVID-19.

DNA for the CDR3: TGCGCCAGCAGCCTCTGGACTAGCGGGAGAAGCCTTGTCGAGCAGTACTTC. Protein product: CASSLWTSGRSLVEQYF. The V and J genes are TRBV5-1 and TRBJ2-7; 13 nucleotides agree with TRBD2. CDR1 SGHRS and CDR2 YFSETQ come from the germline V gene. V gave up 4 bases and J gave up 6 bases; unmatched junction bases: 13. CDR3 length: 17 residues.

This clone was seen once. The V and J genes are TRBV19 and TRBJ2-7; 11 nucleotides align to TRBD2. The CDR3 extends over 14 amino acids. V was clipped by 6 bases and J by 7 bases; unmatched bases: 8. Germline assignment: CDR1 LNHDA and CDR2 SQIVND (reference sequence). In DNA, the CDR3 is TGTGCCAGTAGGGTGACTAGCGGGACACGGGAGCAGTACTTC. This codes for CASRVTSGTREQYF.

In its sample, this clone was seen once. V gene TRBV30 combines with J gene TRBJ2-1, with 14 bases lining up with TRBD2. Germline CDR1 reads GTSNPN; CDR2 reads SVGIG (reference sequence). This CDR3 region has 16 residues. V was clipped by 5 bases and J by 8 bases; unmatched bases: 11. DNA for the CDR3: TGTGCCTGGTCCCGGGGACTAGCGGGAGAGATAGATGAGCAGTTCTTC. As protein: CAWSRGLAGEIDEQFF.

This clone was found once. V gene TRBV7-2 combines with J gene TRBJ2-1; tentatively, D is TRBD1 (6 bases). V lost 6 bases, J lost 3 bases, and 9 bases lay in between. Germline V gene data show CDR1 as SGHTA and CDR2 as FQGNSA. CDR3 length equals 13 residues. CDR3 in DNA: TGTGCCAGCAGTTGGACAGTCTACAATGAGCAGTTCTTC. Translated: CASSWTVYNEQFF.

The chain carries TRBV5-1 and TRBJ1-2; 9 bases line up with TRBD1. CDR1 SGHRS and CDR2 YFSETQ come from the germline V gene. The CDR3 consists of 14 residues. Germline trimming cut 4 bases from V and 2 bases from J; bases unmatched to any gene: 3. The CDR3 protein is CASSRDRVNYGYTF. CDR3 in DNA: TGCGCCAGCAGCAGGGACAGGGTGAACTATGGCTACACCTTC.

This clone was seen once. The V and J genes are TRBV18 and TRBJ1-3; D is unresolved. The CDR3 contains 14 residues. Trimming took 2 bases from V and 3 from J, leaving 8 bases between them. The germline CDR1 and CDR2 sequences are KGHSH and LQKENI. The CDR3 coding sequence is TGTGCCAGCTCACCAGAGGGAGATGGAAACACCATATATTTT. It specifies CASSPEGDGNTIYF.

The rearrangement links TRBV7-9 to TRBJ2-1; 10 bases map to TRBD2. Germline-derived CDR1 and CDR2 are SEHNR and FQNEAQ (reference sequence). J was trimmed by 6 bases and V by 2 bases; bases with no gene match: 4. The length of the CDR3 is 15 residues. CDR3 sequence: CASSLLAGALNEQFF. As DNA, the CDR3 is TGTGCCAGCAGCTTACTAGCGGGGGCCCTCAATGAGCAGTTCTTC.

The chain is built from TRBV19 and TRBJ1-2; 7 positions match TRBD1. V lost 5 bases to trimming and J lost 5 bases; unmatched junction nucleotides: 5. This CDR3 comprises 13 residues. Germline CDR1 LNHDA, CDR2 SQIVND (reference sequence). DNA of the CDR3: TGTGCCAGTAGTGGGGGACAGCCTTATGGCTACACCTTC. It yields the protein CASSGGQPYGYTF.

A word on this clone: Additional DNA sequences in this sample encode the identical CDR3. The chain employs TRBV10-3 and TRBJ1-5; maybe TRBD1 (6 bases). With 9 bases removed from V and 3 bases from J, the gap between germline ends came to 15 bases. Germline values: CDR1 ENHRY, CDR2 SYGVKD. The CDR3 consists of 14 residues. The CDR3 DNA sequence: TGTGCCATTTCACAGGGATCTGTCAATCAGCCCCAGCATTTT. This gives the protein CAISQGSVNQPQHF.

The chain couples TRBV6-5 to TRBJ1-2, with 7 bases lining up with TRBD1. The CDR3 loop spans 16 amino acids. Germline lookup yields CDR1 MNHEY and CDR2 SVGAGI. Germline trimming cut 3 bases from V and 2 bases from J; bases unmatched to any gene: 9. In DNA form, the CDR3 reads TGTGCCAGCAGTTATGCCGGGACAGTAGAGAACTATGGCTACACCTTC. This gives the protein CASSYAGTVENYGYTF.

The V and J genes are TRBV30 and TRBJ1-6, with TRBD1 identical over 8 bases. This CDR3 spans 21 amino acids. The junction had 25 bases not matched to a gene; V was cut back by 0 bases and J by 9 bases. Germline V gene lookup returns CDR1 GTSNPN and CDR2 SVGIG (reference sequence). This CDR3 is CAWSVVHLLQGAPVVGSPLHF. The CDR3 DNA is TGTGCCTGGAGTGTCGTCCACCTACTCCAGGGGGCCCCCGTCGTGGGTTCACCCCTCCACTTT. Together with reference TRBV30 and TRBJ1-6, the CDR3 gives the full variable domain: SQTIHQWPATLVQPVGSPLSLECTVEGTSNPNLYWYRQAAGRGLQLLFYSVGIGQISSEVPQNLSASRPQDRQFILSSKKLLLSDSGFYLCAWSVVHLLQGAPVVGSPLHFGNGTRLTVT.

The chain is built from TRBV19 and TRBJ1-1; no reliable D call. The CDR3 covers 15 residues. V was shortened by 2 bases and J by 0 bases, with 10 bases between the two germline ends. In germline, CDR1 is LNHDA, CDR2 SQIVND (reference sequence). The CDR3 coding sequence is TGTGCCAGTAGTATATCTCAGCGGATGAACACTGAAGCTTTCTTT. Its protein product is CASSISQRMNTEAFF.

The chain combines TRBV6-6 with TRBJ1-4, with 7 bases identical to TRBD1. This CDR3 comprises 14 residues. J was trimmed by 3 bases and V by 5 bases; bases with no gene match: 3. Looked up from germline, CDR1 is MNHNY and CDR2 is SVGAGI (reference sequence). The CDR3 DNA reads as TGTGCCAGCAGTCGGGACAGCCCTAATGAAAAACTGTTTTTT. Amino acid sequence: CASSRDSPNEKLFF.

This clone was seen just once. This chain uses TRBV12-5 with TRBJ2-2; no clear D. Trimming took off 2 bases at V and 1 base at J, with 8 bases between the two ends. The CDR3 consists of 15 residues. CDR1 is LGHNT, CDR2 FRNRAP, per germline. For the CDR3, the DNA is TGTGCTAGTGGTTTGACAGCCTTGAACACCGGGGAGCTGTTTTTT. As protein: CASGLTALNTGELFF.

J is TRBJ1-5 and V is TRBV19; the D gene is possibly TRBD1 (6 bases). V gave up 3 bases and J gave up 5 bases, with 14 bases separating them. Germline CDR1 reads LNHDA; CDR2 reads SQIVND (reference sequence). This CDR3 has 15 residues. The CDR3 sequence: CASSISTGTHQPQHF. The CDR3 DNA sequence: TGTGCCAGTAGTATCAGTACAGGGACGCATCAGCCCCAGCATTTT. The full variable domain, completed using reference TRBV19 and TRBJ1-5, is DGGITQSPKYLFRKEGQNVTLSCEQNLNHDAMYWYRQDPGQGLRLIYYSQIVNDFQKGDIAEGYSVSREKKESFPLTVTSAQKNPTAFYLCASSISTGTHQPQHFGDGTRLSIL.

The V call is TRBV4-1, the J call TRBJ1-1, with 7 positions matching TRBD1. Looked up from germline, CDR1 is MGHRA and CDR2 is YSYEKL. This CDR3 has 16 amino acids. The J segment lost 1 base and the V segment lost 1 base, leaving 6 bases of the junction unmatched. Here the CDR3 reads CASSQATDRANTEAFF. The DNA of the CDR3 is TGCGCCAGCAGCCAAGCTACCGACAGGGCGAACACTGAAGCTTTCTTT.